This T cell receptor (beta chain) derives from a study of blood T cells in healthy people across ages. Notes on the study in general: Naive T cell percentage and TCR beta diversity correlated strongly.

Trimming removed 3 bases from V and 3 bases from J, with 21 bases in between. The CDR3 runs 17 residues. Per germline, CDR1 MDHEN and CDR2 SYDVKM. Notes on this clonotype: No antigen is known for it.

A J-beta primer mix and a sample-barcoded 5' primer were used in a second PCR of roughly 6 to 11 cycles. TCRdb reprocessed the 5' RACE reads via MiXCR and lists one record per CDR3 protein. The sample consists of 650,000 to 950,000 distinct CDR3 sequences, 44% of them appearing once. What was sequenced was blood. This TCR derives from a man aged 60-69 years in good health. The chain links TRBV28 to TRBJ2-7, with D maybe TRBD2 (6 bases). The CDR3 is CASSFFGGRDSSYEQYF. The CDR3 nucleotides are TGTGCCAGCAGTTTTTTTGGCGGTCGGGACTCCAGCTACGAGCAGTACTTC.